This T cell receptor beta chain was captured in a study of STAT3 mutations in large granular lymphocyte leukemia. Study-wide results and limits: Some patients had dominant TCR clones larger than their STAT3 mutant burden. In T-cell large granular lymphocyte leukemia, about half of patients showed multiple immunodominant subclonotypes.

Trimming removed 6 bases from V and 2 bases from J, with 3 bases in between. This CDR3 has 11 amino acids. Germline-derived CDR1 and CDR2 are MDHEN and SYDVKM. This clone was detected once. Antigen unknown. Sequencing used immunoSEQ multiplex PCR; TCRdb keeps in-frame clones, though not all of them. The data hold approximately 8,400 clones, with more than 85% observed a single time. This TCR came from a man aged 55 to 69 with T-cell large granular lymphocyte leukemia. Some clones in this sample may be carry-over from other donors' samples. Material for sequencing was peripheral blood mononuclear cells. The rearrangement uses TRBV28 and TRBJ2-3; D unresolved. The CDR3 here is CASSNTDTQYF. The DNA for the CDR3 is TGTGCCAGCAGCAACACAGATACGCAGTATTTT. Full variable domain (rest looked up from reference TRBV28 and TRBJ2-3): DVKVTQSSRYLVKRTGEKVFLECVQDMDHENMFWYRQDPGLGLRLIYFSYDVKMKEKGDIPEGYSVSREKKERFSLILESASTNQTSMYLCASSNTDTQYFGPGTRLTVL.